The entry that follows covers one TCR beta chain sequence. The sample is drawn from a study of technical replicates of blood from several donors. The data were produced by immunoSEQ multiplex PCR, yet TCRdb's version contains in-frame clones alone and is incomplete. Altogether around 50,000 clones are present, 85% to 95% being singletons, with the ten largest covering approximately 0.2%. Looked up from germline, CDR1 is SGHRS and CDR2 is YFSETQ. The CDR3 is 16 amino acids. V was clipped by 0 bases and J by 0 bases, with 10 bases between them. The receptor comes from a human donor in good health. The sample was T cells isolated from PBMCs. The genes are TRBV5-1 and TRBJ2-1; D is perhaps TRBD1 (5 bases). CDR3 in DNA: TGCGCCAGCAGCTTGGCCCGTACAGGCTCCTACAATGAGCAGTTCTTC. Protein sequence: CASSLARTGSYNEQFF.